The count of the clone carrying this T cell receptor (beta chain) is one. The target antigen is unknown. Repertoires were generated with immunoSEQ multiplex PCR, while TCRdb's copy carries only in-frame clones and drops some. The sample carries nearly 7,000 clones, about 83% recorded once. The data are from a study of Ad26.COV2.S vaccination and SARS-CoV-2 variants. Study findings and constraints: The TCR breadth and depth analyses may have produced an underestimate of total T cell responses.

Trimming removed 4 bases at V and 8 bases at J, with 16 bases between. Per the germline V gene, CDR1 is SGHRS and CDR2 is YFSETQ. The length of the CDR3 is 15 residues. This receptor was identified in a human donor who had recovered from COVID-19. The chain couples TRBV5-1 to TRBJ1-6; the D gene is possibly TRBD1 (6 bases). The sequencing used peripheral blood, collected after recovery from COVID-19. The CDR3 DNA sequence: TGCGCCAGCAGCGTAGGACCGGACAGTTATTCACCCCTCCACTTT. It specifies CASSVGPDSYSPLHF.